Each of the 7 T cell receptor beta chains below was sequenced from the same sample in a study of CD8 T cell repertoires and HIV-1 epitope variants. Their specific antigens are unknown. Assay: immunoSEQ multiplex PCR; the TCRdb copy retains only in-frame clones and omits some. In the table there are 3,500 to 4,000 clones, 65% to 70% of which are singletons. Sequenced input: cultured CD8+ T cells derived from PBMCs. These receptors originate from a male donor with HIV.

V gene TRBV5-5 combines with J gene TRBJ2-3; D might be TRBD1 or TRBD2, each matching 5 bases. CDR3 size: 14 residues. V dropped 2 bases and J dropped 2 bases, with 9 bases sitting between them. Germline assignment: CDR1 SGHKS and CDR2 YYEKEE (reference sequence). The CDR3, as DNA: TGTGCCAGCAGCTTATGGGGACCCACAGATACGCAGTATTTT. As protein: CASSLWGPTDTQYF.

This clone was observed once. CDR3 residues: CASSPQPGETQYF. The CDR3, as DNA: TGTGCCAGCAGTCCTCAGCCGGGGGAGACCCAGTACTTC. This chain joins TRBV6-6 and TRBJ2-5, with D maybe TRBD2 (5 bases). There are 13 residues in the CDR3. The ends were cut back, 5 bases at V and 5 bases at J, with 12 bases in the middle. Germline V CDR1 and CDR2: MNHNY, SVGAGI (reference sequence).

The chain is built from TRBV6-1 and TRBJ2-2; the D gene is possibly TRBD1 (5 bases). Trimming removed 8 bases from V and 6 bases from J, with 16 bases in between. Germline CDR1 and CDR2: MNHNS and SASEGT. The CDR3 sequence is 14 residues long. CDR3 sequence reads: CASFSGALSGELFF. The CDR3, as DNA: TGTGCCAGCTTTAGTGGGGCTCTCTCCGGGGAGCTGTTTTTT.

This chain joins TRBV7-8 and TRBJ2-1; possible D gene TRBD1, 5 bases. Germline V CDR1 and CDR2: SGHVS, FQNEAQ. Between the trimmed V and J ends, which lost 3 bases and 8 bases, there was a span of 8 bases. The CDR3 sequence is 12 residues long. The chain's CDR3 is CASSFRVDEQFF. The CDR3 DNA reads as TGTGCCAGCAGCTTCAGGGTAGATGAGCAGTTCTTC.

The V and J genes are TRBV29-1 and TRBJ2-7; 7 bases agree with TRBD1. The germline gives CDR1 SQVTM, CDR2 ANQGSEA. V gave up 5 bases and J gave up 3 bases; unmatched junction bases: 4. This CDR3 spans 12 amino acids. The CDR3 sequence is CSVRQGSYEQYF. The CDR3 DNA sequence: TGCAGCGTTAGACAGGGAAGCTACGAGCAGTACTTC.

This sequence joins TRBV11-1 and TRBJ2-7, with 7 nucleotides matching TRBD1. CDR3 length: 13 amino acids. In germline, CDR1 is SGHAT, CDR2 FQDESV (reference sequence). The V and J ends lost 2 bases and 2 bases, in that order; junction bases with no gene match: 0. The CDR3 nucleotides read TGTGCCAGCAGCTTACAGGGGGCCTACGAGCAGTACTTC. As protein: CASSLQGAYEQYF.

The chain recombines TRBV7-9 with TRBJ2-7, with D possibly TRBD2 on 6 matching bases. Germline V CDR1 and CDR2: SEHNR, FQNEAQ (reference sequence). There are 15 residues in the CDR3. Trimming removed 3 bases from V and 6 bases from J, with 18 bases in between. The CDR3 reads CASSFGSGGHPEQYF. The CDR3 DNA is TGTGCCAGCAGCTTTGGATCCGGAGGGCACCCCGAGCAGTACTTC.